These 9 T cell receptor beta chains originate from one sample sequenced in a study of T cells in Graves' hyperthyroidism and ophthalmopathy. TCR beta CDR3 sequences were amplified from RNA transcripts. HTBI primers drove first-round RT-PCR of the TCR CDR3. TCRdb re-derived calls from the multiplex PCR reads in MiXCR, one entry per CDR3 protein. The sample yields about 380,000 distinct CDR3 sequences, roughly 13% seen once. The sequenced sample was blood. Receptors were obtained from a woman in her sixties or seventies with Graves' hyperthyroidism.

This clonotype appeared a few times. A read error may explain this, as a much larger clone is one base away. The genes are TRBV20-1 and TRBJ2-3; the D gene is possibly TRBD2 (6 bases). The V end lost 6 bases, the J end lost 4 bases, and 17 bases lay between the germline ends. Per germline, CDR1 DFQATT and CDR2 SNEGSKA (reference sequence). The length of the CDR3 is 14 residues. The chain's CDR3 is CSAGGATASDTQYF. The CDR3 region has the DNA TGCAGTGCGGGCGGGGCTACGGCCTCAGATACGCAGTATTTT.

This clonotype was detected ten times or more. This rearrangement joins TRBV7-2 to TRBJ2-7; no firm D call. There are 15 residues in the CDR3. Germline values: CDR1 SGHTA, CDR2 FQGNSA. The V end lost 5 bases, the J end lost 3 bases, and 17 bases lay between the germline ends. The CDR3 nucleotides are TGTGCCAGCAGCCCCCCCGTGGGGTTGATCTACGAGCAGTACTTC. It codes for CASSPPVGLIYEQYF.

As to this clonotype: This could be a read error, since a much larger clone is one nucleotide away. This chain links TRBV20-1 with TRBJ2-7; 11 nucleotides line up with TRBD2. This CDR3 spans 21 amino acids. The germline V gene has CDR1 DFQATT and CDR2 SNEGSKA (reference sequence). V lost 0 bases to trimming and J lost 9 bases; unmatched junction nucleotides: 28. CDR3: CSARERWEGLADPARFHGQYF. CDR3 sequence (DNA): TGCAGTGCTAGAGAGAGGTGGGAGGGACTAGCGGACCCCGCCCGATTCCACGGGCAGTACTTC.

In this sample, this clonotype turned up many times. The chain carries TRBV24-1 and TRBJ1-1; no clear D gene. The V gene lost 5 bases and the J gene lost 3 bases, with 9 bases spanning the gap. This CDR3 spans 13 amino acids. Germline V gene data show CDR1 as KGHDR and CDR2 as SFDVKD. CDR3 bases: TGTGCCACCAGTGCCAATAGGGACACTGAAGCTTTCTTT. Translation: CATSANRDTEAFF.

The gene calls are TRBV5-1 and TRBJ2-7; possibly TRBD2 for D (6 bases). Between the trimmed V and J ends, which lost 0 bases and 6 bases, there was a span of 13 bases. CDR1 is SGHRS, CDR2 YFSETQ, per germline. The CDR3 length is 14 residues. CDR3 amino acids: CASSLGLEILEQYF. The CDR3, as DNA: TGCGCCAGCAGCTTGGGACTAGAAATACTCGAGCAGTACTTC.

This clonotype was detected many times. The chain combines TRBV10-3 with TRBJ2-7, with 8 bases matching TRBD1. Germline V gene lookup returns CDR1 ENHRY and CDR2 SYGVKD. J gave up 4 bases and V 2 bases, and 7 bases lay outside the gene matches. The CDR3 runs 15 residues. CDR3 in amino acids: CAISEGRTGNYEQYF. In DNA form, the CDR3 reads TGTGCCATCAGTGAGGGTCGGACAGGGAATTACGAGCAGTACTTC.

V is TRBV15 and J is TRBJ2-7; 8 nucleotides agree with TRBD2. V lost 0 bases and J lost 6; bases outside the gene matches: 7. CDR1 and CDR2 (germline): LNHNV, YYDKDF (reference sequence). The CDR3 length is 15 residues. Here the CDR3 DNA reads TGTGCCACCAGCAGAGAGACGGGAGGGCCTTTCGAGCAGTACTTC. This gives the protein CATSRETGGPFEQYF.

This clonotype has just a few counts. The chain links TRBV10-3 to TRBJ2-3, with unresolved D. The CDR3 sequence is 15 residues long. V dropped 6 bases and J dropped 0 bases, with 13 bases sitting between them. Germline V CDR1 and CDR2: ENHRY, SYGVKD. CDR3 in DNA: TGTGCCATCAGCTACTCTGTTGGTAGCACAGATACGCAGTATTTT. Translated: CAISYSVGSTDTQYF.

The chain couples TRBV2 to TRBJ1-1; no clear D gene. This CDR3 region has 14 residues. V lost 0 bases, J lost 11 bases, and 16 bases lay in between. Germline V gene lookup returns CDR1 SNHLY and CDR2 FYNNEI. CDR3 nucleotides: TGTGCCAGCAGTGAAGCCCGGGCTCCTAACGGGGCTTTCTTT. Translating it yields CASSEARAPNGAFF. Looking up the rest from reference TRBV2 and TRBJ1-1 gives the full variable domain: EPEVTQTPSHQVTQMGQEVILRCVPISNHLYFYWYRQILGQKVEFLVSFYNNEISEKSEIFDDQFSVERPDGSNFTLKIRSTKLEDSAMYFCASSEARAPNGAFFGQGTRLTVV.